The next 5 T cell receptor beta chains were all read from a single sample in a study of sequential checkpoint blockade in melanoma. Clones were read by immunoSEQ multiplex PCR, and TCRdb kept only the in-frame ones, dropping some. The sample contains 3,000 or so clones, approximately 19% of which appear only once. As for treatment: randomized to nivolumab then ipilimumab (arm A) or the reverse (arm B). Sequenced material: tumor tissue (inferred from file names), taken from a patient given nivolumab and ipilimumab in sequence. These receptor sequences come from a human donor with melanoma.

The CDR3 sequence: CASSLWANQPQHF. Here the CDR3 DNA reads TGTGCCAGCAGCTTATGGGCGAATCAGCCCCAGCATTTT. This chain joins TRBV7-1 and TRBJ1-5, with D unclear. Being an ORF, TRBV7-1 has a function that is uncertain. The length of the CDR3 is 13 residues. Trimming pared 4 bases from V and 4 bases from J, leaving 8 bases between.

In this sample, this clone is medium-sized. This sequence joins TRBV5-1 and TRBJ1-2, with D perhaps TRBD1 (5 bases). V was shortened by 0 bases and J by 8 bases, with 14 bases between the two germline ends. CDR3 length: 14 residues. CDR1 SGHRS and CDR2 YFSETQ come from the germline V gene. The CDR3 coding sequence is TGCGCCAGCAGCTTGGACCCGGGGACGCGGGGCTACACCTTC. Translating it yields CASSLDPGTRGYTF. The full variable domain, completed using reference TRBV5-1 and TRBJ1-2, is KAGVTQTPRYLIKTRGQQVTLSCSPISGHRSVSWYQQTPGQGLQFLFEYFSETQRNKGNFPGRFSGRQFSNSRSEMNVSTLELGDSALYLCASSLDPGTRGYTFGSGTRLTVV.

This chain uses TRBV19 with TRBJ2-3; D possibly uses TRBD1 or TRBD2 (5 bases each). There are 17 residues in the CDR3. Trimming shortened V by 9 bases and J by 4 bases, and 26 bases separated the two germline ends. From germline, CDR1 is LNHDA and CDR2 SQIVND (reference sequence). The CDR3 region has the DNA TGTGCCAGCGAATTGGGGAGTGGGGCCCCGGCTGCAGATACGCAGTATTTT. Amino acid sequence: CASELGSGAPAADTQYF.

The gene calls are TRBV28 and TRBJ1-2; D ambiguous. Germline-derived CDR1 and CDR2 are MDHEN and SYDVKM. The CDR3 totals 14 residues. V lost 2 bases and J lost 2, with 9 bases in between. The CDR3 DNA reads as TGTGCCAGCAGTTTAGATAACAGAAACTATGGCTACACCTTC. Translated, it gives CASSLDNRNYGYTF.

This clone is judged medium-sized (0.01 to 0.1%). The CDR3, as DNA: TGTGCCAGCAGCTTAACGGCACAGGAAGGTAGCTATGGCTACACCTTC. It translates to CASSLTAQEGSYGYTF. The chain has TRBV11-3 and TRBJ1-2, with D tentatively TRBD1 (5 bases). CDR1 and CDR2 (germline): SGHNT, YENEEA. The CDR3 is 16 amino acids. V was pared by 2 bases and J by 4 bases, with 17 bases between.